The present T cell receptor beta chain was sequenced within a study of post-analysis software for immune sequencing data. Study at large: The study covered relapsing-remitting, secondary progressive and progressive-relapsing courses of multiple sclerosis. Notes on the study in general: Patients had higher frequencies than controls of roughly 5 TRBV segments, including TRBV5-6, TRBV5-1 and TRBV20-1.

Of note for this clonotype: Its antigen is not identified.

Per germline, CDR1 MNHEY and CDR2 SMNVEV (reference sequence). Trimming cost V 3 bases and J 0 bases, with 12 bases left between them. The CDR3 is 15 residues long. Tagging with unique molecular identifiers was a feature of the TCR beta cDNA libraries. TCRdb re-called the PCR reads with MiXCR, one entry per CDR3 protein. Among some 890,000 distinct CDR3 sequences, about 57% were seen once, and the ten largest hold 4.6%. Source material: blood. The sequence was collected from a girl aged 5 to 17 with multiple sclerosis. J is TRBJ2-7 and V is TRBV27; D is tentatively TRBD1 or TRBD2 (5 bases each). CDR3 DNA: TGTGCCAGCAGTTTTACGGGGCCTGACTCCTACGAGCAGTACTTC. It translates to CASSFTGPDSYEQYF.